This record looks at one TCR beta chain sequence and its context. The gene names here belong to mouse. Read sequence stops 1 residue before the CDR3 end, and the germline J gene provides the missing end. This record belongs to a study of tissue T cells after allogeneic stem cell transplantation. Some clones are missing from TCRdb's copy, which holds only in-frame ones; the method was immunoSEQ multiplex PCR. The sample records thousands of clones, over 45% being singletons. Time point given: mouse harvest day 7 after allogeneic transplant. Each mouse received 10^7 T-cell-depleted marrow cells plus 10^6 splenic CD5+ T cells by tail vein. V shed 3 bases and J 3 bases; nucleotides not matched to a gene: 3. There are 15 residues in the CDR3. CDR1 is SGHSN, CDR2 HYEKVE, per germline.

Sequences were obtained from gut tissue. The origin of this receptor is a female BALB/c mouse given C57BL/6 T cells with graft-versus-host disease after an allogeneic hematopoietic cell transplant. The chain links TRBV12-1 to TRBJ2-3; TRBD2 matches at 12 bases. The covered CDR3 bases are TGTGCCAGCTCTGGGGACTGGGGGGCGGCAGAAACGCTGTAT. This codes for CASSGDWGAAETLY. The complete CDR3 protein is CASSGDWGAAETLYF.